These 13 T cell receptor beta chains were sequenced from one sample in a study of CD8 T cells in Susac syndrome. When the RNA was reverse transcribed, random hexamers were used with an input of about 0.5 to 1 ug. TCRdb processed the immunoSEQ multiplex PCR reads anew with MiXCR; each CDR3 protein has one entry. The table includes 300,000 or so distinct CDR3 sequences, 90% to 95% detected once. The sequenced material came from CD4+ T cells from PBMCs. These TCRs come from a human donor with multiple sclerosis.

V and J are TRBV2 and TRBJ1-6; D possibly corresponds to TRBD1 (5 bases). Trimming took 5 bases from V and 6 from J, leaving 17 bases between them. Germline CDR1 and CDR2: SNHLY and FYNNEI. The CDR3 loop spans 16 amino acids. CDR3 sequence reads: CASSISRGGINSPLHF. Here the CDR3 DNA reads TGTGCCAGCAGTATTTCCCGGGGGGGAATTAATTCACCCCTCCACTTT. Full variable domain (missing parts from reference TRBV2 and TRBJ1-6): EPEVTQTPSHQVTQMGQEVILRCVPISNHLYFYWYRQILGQKVEFLVSFYNNEISEKSEIFDDQFSVERPDGSNFTLKIRSTKLEDSAMYFCASSISRGGINSPLHFGNGTRLTVT.

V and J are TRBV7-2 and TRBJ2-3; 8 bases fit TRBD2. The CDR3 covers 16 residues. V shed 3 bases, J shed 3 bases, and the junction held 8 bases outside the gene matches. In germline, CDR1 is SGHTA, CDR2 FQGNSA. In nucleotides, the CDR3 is TGTGCCAGCAGCTTCTTGACTAGCGTTGTTACAGATACGCAGTATTTT. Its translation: CASSFLTSVVTDTQYF.

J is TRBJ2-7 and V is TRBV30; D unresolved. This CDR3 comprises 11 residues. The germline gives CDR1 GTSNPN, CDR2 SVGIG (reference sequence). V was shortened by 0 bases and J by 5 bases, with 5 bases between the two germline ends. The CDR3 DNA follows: TGTGCCTGGAGTGTAATTCACGAGCAGTACTTC. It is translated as CAWSVIHEQYF.

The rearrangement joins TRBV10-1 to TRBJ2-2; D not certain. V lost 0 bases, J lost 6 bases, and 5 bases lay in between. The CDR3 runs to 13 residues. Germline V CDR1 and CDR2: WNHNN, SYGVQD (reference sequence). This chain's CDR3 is CASSESWAGELFF. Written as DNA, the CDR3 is TGCGCCAGCAGTGAGTCCTGGGCCGGGGAGCTGTTTTTT.

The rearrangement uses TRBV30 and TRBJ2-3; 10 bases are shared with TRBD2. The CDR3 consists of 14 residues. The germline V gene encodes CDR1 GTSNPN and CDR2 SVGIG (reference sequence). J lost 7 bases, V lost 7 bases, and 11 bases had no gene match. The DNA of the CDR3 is TGTGCCTCCACAGCTAGCGGGAGTTCATATACGCAGTATTTT. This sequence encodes CASTASGSSYTQYF.

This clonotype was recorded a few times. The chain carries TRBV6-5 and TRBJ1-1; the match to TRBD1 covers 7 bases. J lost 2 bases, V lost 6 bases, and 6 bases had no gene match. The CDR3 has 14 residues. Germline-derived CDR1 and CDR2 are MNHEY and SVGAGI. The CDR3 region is CASSTGTDNTEAFF. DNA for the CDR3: TGTGCCAGCAGCACCGGGACAGATAACACTGAAGCTTTCTTT.

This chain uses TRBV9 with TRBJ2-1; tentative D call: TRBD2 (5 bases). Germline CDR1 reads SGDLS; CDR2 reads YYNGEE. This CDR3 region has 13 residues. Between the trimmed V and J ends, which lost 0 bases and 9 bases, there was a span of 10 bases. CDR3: CASSVDPEGEQFF. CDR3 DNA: TGTGCCAGCAGCGTAGACCCCGAGGGTGAGCAGTTCTTC. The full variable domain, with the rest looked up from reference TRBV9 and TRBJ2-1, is DSGVTQTPKHLITATGQRVTLRCSPRSGDLSVYWYQQSLDQGLQFLIQYYNGEERAKGNILERFSAQQFPDLHSELNLSSLELGDSALYFCASSVDPEGEQFFGPGTRLTVL.

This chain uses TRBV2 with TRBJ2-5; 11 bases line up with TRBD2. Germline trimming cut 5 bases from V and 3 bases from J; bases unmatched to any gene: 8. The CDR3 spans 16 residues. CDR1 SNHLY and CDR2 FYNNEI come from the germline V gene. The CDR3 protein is CASSPGLAVGEETQYF. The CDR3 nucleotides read TGTGCCAGCAGTCCGGGACTAGCGGTTGGGGAAGAGACCCAGTACTTC.

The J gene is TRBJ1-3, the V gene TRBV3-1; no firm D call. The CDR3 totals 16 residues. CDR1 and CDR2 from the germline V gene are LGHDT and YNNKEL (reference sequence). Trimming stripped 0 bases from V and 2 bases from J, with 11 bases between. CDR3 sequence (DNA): TGTGCCAGCAGCCAAGATGCAGGATCTCCTGGAAACACCATATATTTT. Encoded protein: CASSQDAGSPGNTIYF.

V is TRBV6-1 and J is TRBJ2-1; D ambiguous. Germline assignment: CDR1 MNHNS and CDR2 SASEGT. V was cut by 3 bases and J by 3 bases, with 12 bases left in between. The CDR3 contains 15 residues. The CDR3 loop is CASSEPGLGYNEQFF. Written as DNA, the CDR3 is TGTGCCAGCAGTGAGCCAGGCTTAGGCTACAATGAGCAGTTCTTC.

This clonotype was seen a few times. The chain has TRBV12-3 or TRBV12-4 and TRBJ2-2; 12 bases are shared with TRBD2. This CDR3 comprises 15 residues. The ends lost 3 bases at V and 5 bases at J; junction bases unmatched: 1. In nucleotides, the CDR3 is TGTGCCAGCAGTTTTGGACTAGCGGGAACCGGGGAGCTGTTTTTT. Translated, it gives CASSFGLAGTGELFF.

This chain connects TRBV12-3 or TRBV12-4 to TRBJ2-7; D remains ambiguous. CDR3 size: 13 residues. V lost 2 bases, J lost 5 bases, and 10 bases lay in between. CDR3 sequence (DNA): TGTGCCAGCAGTTTAAGGGCTCAGGACGAGCAGTACTTC. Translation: CASSLRAQDEQYF.

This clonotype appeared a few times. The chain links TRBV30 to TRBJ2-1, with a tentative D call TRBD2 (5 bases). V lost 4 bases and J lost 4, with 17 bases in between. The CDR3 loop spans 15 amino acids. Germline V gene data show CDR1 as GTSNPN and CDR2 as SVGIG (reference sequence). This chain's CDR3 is CAWKVPLGGYNEQFF. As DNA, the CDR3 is TGTGCCTGGAAGGTTCCTCTAGGAGGATACAATGAGCAGTTCTTC.